The clone carrying this TCR beta chain was seen a few times. Its antigen is not known. These data originate in a study of beta chain features in type 1 diabetes. Whole-study findings and limits: VDJ junctions from type 1 diabetes patients carried fewer insertions and larger deletions.

Every isolated RNA sample was fully reverse transcribed, so sequencing captured expressed TCRB transcripts. TCRdb's table, derived via immunoSEQ multiplex PCR, lists solely in-frame clones and lacks some. Seen here are fewer than 650,000 clones, 15% to 18% observed once, and the top ten hold approximately 0.087%. The CDR3 runs 14 residues. CDR1 and CDR2 from the germline V gene are SQVTM and ANQGSEA. V lost 7 bases and J 0 bases, leaving 13 bases between the germline ends. The receptor comes from a man younger than 35 in good health. The sample taken for sequencing was naive CD4+ T cells from blood. The rearrangement uses TRBV29-1 and TRBJ2-4; no definite D call. The CDR3 protein is CSAAERLAKNIQYF. In nucleotides, the CDR3 is TGCAGCGCCGCCGAAAGATTAGCCAAAAACATTCAGTACTTC.